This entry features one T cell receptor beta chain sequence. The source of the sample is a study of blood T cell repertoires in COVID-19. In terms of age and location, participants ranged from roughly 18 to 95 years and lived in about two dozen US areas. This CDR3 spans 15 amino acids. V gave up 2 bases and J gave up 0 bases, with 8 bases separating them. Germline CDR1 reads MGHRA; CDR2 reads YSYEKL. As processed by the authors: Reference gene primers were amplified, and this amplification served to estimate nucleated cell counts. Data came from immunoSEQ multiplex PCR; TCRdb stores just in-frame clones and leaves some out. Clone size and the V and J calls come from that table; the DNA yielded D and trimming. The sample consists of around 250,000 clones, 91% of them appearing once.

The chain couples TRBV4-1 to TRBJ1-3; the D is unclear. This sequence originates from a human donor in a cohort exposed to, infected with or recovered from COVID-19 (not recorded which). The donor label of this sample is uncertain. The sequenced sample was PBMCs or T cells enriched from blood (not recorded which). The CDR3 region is CASSQQINSGNTIYF. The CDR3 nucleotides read TGCGCCAGCAGCCAACAGATAAACTCTGGAAACACCATATATTTT.